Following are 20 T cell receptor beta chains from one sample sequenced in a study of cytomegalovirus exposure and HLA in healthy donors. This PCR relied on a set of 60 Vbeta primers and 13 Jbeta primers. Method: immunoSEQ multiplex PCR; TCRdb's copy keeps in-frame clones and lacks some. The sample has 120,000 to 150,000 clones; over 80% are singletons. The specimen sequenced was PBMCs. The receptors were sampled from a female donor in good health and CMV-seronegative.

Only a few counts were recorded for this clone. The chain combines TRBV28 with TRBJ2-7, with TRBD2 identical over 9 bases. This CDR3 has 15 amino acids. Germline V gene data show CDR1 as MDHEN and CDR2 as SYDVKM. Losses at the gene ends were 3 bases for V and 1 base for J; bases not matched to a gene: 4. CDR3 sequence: CASSFWLAGSYEQYF. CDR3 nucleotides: TGTGCCAGCAGTTTTTGGCTAGCGGGATCCTACGAGCAGTACTTC.

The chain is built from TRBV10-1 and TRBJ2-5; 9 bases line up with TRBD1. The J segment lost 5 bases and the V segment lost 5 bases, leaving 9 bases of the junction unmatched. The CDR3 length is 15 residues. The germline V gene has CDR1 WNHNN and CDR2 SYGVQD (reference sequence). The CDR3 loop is CASSRTGEGRETQYF. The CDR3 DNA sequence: TGCGCCAGCAGTCGGACAGGGGAGGGTCGTGAGACCCAGTACTTC.

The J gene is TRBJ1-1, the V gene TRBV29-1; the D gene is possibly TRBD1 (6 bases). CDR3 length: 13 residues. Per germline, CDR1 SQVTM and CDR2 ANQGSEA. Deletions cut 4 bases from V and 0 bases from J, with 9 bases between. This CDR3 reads CSVVGQMNTEAFF. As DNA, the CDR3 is TGCAGCGTTGTGGGACAAATGAACACTGAAGCTTTCTTT.

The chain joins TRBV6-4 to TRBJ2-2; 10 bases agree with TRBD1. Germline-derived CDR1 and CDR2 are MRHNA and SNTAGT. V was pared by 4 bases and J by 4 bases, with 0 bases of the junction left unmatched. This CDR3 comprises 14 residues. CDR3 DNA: TGTGCCAGCAGTGGGACAGGGGGCACCGGGGAGCTGTTTTTT. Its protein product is CASSGTGGTGELFF.

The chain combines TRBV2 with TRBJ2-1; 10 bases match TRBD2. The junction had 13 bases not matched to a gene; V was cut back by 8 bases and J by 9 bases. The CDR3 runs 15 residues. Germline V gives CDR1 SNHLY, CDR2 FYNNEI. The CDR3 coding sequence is TGTGCCAGCCGGGCTTCGGCTAGCGGGAGTGCTGAGCAGTTCTTC. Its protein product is CASRASASGSAEQFF.

The CDR3 sequence is CAWSQGVGQPQHF. The CDR3 region has the DNA TGTGCCTGGAGTCAGGGTGTCGGTCAGCCCCAGCATTTT. The chain couples TRBV30 to TRBJ1-5, with D possibly matching TRBD1 (5 bases). The CDR3 covers 13 residues. Trimming shortened V by 2 bases and J by 6 bases, and 11 bases separated the two germline ends. Germline V gene data show CDR1 as GTSNPN and CDR2 as SVGIG (reference sequence).

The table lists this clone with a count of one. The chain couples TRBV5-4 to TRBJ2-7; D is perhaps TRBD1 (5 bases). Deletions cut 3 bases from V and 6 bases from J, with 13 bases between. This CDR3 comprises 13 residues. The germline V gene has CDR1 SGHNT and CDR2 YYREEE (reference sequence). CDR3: CASSSKQEIEQYF. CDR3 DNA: TGTGCCAGCAGCTCCAAACAGGAGATCGAGCAGTACTTC.

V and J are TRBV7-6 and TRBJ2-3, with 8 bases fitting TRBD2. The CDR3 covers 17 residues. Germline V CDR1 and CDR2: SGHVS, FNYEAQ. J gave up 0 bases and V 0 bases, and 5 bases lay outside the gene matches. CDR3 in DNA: TGTGCCAGCAGCTTAGCGACTAGCGCGAGAAGCACAGATACGCAGTATTTT. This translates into CASSLATSARSTDTQYF.

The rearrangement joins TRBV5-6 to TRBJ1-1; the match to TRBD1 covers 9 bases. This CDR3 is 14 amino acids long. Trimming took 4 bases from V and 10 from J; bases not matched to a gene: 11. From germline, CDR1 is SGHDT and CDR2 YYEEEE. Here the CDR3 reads CASSGQGRGVRAFF. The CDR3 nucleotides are TGTGCCAGCAGCGGACAGGGGCGTGGTGTTAGAGCTTTCTTT.

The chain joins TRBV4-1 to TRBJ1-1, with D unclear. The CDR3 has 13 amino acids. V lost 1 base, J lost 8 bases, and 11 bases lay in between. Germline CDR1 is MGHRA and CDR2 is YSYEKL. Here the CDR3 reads CASSQVSGLEAFF. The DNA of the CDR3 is TGCGCCAGCAGCCAAGTTTCGGGATTAGAAGCTTTCTTT.

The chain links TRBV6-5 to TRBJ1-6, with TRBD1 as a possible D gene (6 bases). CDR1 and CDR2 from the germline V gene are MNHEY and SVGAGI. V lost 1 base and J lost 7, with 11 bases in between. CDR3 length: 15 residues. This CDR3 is CASSYLQGSNSPLHF. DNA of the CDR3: TGTGCCAGCAGTTACTTACAGGGCTCGAATTCACCCCTCCACTTT.

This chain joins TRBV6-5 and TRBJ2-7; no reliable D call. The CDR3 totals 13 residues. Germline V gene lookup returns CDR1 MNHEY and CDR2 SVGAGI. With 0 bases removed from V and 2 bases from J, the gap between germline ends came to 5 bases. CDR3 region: CASSYSSAYEQYF. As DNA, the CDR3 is TGTGCCAGCAGTTACTCGAGCGCCTACGAGCAGTACTTC.

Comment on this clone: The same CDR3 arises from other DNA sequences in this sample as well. CDR3 DNA: TGTGCCAGCAGCTTAGAGGGAAGCGGGACCCAGTACTTC. This sequence encodes CASSLEGSGTQYF. The chain uses TRBV11-2 and TRBJ2-5; tentatively, D is TRBD2 (5 bases). Germline V gene sequence: CDR1 SGHAT, CDR2 FQNNGV. The CDR3 extends over 13 amino acids. V lost 0 bases to trimming and J lost 7 bases, with 9 bases between them.

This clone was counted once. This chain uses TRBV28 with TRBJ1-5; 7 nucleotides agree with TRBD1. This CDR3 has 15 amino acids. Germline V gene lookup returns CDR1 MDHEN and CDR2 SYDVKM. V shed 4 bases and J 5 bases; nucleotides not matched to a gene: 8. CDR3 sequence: CASSSGQEDYQPQHF. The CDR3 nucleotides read TGTGCCAGCAGTTCCGGACAGGAGGATTATCAGCCCCAGCATTTT.

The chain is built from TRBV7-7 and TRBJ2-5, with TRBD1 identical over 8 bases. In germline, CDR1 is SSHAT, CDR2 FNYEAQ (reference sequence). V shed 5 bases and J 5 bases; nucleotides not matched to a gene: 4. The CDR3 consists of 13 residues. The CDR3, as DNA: TGTGCCAGCAGCGAGGACAGGGAGGAGACCCAGTACTTC. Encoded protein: CASSEDREETQYF.

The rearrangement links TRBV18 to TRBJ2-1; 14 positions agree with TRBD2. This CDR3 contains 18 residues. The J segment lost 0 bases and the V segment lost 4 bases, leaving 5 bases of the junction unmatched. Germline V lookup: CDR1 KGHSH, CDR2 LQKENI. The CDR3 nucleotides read TGTGCCAGCTCACGGGGACTAGCGGGAGCAATCTCCTACAATGAGCAGTTCTTC. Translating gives CASSRGLAGAISYNEQFF.

The CDR3 loop reads CASSLGLASETQYF. CDR3 nucleotide sequence: TGTGCCAGCAGCTTAGGACTAGCCTCGGAGACCCAGTACTTC. The chain links TRBV11-2 to TRBJ2-5; TRBD2 aligns across 7 bases. J gave up 5 bases and V 1 base, and 4 bases lay outside the gene matches. The CDR3 is 14 amino acids. Germline V gene sequence: CDR1 SGHAT, CDR2 FQNNGV.

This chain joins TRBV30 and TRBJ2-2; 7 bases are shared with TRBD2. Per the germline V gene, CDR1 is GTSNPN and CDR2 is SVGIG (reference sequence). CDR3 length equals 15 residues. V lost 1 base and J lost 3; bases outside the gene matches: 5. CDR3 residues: CAWSGDYLHTGELFF. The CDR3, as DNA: TGTGCCTGGAGTGGGGACTATCTTCACACCGGGGAGCTGTTTTTT.

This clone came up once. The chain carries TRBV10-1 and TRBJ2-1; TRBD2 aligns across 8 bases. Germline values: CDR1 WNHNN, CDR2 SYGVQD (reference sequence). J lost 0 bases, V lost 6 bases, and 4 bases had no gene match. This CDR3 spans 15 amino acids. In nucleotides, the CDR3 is TGCGCCAGCAGCCTCCTAGCGGGCTCCTACAATGAGCAGTTCTTC. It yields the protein CASSLLAGSYNEQFF.

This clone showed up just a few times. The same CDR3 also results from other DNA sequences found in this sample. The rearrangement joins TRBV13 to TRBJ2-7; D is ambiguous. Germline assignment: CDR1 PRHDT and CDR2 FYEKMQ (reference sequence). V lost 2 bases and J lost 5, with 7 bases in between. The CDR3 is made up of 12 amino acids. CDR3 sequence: CASSLRQDEQYF. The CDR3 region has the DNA TGTGCCAGCAGCTTACGGCAGGACGAGCAGTACTTC.